This T cell receptor (beta chain) is from a study of cytomegalovirus exposure and HLA in healthy donors. Findings and caveats of the study: Presence/absence analyses assumed roughly uniform sequencing depth across donors, which may not hold. The classifier reportedly diagnosed cytomegalovirus status with high sensitivity and specificity.

In regard to this clone: No antigen is known for it.

Looked up from germline, CDR1 is SNHLY and CDR2 is FYNNEI. CDR3 length: 15 residues. The V and J ends lost 7 bases and 0 bases, in that order; junction bases with no gene match: 8. It was with 60 Vbeta and 13 Jbeta primers that the PCR ran. Only in-frame clones appear in the TCRdb table, and some are missing; sequencing was by immunoSEQ multiplex PCR. This sample yields some 150,000 clones, of which around 80% are seen a single time; about 5% belongs to the top ten. The chain links TRBV2 to TRBJ1-1, with 7 nucleotides matching TRBD1. The sequenced sample was PBMCs. This receptor was obtained from a man aged 30-40 years in good health and CMV-seropositive. CDR3 DNA sequence: TGTGCCAGCAAGAGGGGGACAGCGTTGAACACTGAAGCTTTCTTT. Protein product: CASKRGTALNTEAFF.